Listed below are T cell receptor beta chains from one sample, sequenced in a study of patients and donors after allogeneic stem cell transplantation. TCRdb itself ran the RT-PCR reads through MiXCR, one entry per CDR3 protein. The repertoire holds around 170,000 distinct CDR3 sequences, with 20% to 25% as singletons. The sequenced sample consisted of blood, either unsorted or a sorted T cell fraction (not recorded which). Source of these receptors: a human donor who was either an allogeneic HSCT recipient or a stem cell or donor lymphocyte infusion donor (not recorded which). It is not recorded whose cells these are; they may come from a transplant donor. Each CDR3 is given without its conserved first and last residue. Clone sizes are given selectively: once, few, many, or a class where the clone is expanded.

ASSFIRQETQY | TRBV11-1 | .
ASSNGPGYGYT | TRBV27 | .
ASSFADEQY | TRBV5-1 | .
ASSYGQQSTDTQY | TRBV6-6 | .
SARPGAVTEAF | TRBV20-1 | few
ASSGGGLNIQY | TRBV2 | .
ASGPDRVLSTNTGELF | TRBV12-5 | .
SVVQGTSYEQY | TRBV29-1 | .
ATSRVPGQELILTDTQY | TRBV15 | .
AISADRLNTEAF | TRBV10-3 | .
ASTGDANEKLF | TRBV12-3/TRBV12-4 | .
ASSVAIELAGGSQY | TRBV9 | .
ASSLLSEDQPQH | TRBV18 | few
ASSSPIYEQY | TRBV6-2/TRBV6-3 | .